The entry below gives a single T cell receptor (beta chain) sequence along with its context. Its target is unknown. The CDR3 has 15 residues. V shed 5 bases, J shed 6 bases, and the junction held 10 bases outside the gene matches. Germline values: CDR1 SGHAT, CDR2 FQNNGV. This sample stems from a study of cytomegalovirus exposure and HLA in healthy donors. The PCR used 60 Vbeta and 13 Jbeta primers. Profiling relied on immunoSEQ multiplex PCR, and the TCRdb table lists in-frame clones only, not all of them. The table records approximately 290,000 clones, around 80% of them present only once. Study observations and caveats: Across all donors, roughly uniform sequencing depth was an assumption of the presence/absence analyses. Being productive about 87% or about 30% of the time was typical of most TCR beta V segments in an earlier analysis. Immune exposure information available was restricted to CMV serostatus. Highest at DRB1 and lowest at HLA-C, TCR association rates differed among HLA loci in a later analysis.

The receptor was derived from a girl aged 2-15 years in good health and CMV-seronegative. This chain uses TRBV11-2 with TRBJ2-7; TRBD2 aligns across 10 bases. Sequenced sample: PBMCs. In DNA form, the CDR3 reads TGTGCCAGCAGCCGGGCGGCTAGCGGGGGCTCCGAGCAGTACTTC. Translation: CASSRAASGGSEQYF.